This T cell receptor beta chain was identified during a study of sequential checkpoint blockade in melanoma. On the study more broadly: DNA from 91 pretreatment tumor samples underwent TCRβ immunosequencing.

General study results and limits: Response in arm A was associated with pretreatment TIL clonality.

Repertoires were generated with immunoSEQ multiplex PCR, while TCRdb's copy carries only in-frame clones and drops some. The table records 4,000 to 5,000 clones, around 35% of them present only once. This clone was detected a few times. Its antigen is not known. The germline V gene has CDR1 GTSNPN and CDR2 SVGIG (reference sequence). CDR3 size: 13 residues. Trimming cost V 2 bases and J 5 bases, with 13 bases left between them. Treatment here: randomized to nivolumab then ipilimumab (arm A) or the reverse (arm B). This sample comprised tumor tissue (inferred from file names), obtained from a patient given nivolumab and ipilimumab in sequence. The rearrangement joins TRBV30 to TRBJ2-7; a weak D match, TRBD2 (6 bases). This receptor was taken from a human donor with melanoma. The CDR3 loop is CAWSRQEGHEQYF. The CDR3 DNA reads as TGTGCCTGGAGTAGGCAGGAGGGCCACGAGCAGTACTTC.